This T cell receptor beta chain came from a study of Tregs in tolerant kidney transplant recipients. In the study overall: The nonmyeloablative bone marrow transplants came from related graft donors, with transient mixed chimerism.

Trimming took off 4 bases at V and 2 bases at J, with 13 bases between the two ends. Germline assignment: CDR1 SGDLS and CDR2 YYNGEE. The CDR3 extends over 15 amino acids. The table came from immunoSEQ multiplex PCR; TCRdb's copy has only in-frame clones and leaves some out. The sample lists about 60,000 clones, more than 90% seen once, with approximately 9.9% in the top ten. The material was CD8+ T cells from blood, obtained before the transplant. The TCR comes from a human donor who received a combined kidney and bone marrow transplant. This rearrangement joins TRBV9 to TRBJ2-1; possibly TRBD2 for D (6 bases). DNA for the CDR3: TGTGCCAGCAGCCCCCGGGAGAGCGCCTACAATGAGCAGTTCTTC. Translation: CASSPRESAYNEQFF.